This TCR beta chain was recovered during a study of T cell repertoires in cytomegalovirus infection. Background on the study: Based on public TCR beta signatures, there were indications of CMV infection and of a matching HLA type.

This clonotype has ten or more counts. Its antigen is as yet unknown. Trimming took 3 bases from V and 5 from J, leaving 10 bases between them. Per germline, CDR1 MNHEY and CDR2 SMNVEV (reference sequence). There are 13 residues in the CDR3. Study-wide findings and caveats: CMV carriers having the relevant HLA were flagged by cumulative public TCR beta family frequency.

One entry per CDR3 protein results from TCRdb running MiXCR on the reads. The profile shows 100,000 to 150,000 distinct CDR3 sequences, approximately 9.2% of them singletons. V and J are TRBV27 and TRBJ1-1; no definite D call. The source is a human donor in good health (CMV status not recorded). Some clones in this sample may be carry-over from other donors' samples. The specimen sequenced was PBMCs. CDR3 in amino acids: CASSFGRGTEAFF. Written as DNA, the CDR3 is TGTGCCAGCAGTTTTGGGCGAGGGACTGAAGCTTTCTTT.